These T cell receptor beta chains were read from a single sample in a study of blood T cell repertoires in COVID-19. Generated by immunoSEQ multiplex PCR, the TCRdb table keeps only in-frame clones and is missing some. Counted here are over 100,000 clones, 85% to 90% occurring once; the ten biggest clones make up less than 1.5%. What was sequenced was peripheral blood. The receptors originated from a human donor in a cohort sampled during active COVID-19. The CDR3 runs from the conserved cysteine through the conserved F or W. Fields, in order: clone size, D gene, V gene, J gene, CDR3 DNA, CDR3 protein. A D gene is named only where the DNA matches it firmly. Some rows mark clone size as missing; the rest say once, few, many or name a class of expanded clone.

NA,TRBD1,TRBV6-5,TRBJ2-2,TGTGCCAGCAGACGGGACAGGGGATCCGGGGAGCTGTTTTTT,CASRRDRGSGELFF
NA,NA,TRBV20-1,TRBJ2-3,TGCAGTGCTAGAGCGGGAGATACGCAGTATTTT,CSARAGDTQYF
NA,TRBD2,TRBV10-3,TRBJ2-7,TGTGCCATCAAACTAGCGGGAGGGCCGGCCTACGAGCAGTACTTC,CAIKLAGGPAYEQYF
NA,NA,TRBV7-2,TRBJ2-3,TGTGCCAGCAGCCCCCGAGGGCGGGGAGCGTCTGGCACAGATACGCAGTATTTT,CASSPRGRGASGTDTQYF
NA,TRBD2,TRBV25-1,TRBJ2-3,TGTGCCAGCAGTGAGAATAGCGGGAGGGCCACAGATACGCAGTATTTT,CASSENSGRATDTQYF
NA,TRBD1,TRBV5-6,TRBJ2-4,TGTGCCAGCAGCTTGAAGGGGGCCAGCTACATTCAGTACTTC,CASSLKGASYIQYF
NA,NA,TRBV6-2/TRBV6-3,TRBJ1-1,TGTGCCAGCAGTTTGACCGGGATGAACACTGAAGCTTTCTTT,CASSLTGMNTEAFF
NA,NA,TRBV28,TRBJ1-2,TGTGCCAGCTCGGGGGAAAACTATGGCTACACCTTC,CASSGENYGYTF
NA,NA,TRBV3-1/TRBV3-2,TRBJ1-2,TGTGCCAGCAGCCAAGTCAGGGCTGGTGGCTACACCTTC,CASSQVRAGGYTF
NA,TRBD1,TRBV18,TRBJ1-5,TGTGCCAGCTCACCAGCCCCTACCGGGACAGGGAATCAGCCCCAGCATTTT,CASSPAPTGTGNQPQHF
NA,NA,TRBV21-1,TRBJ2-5,TGTGCCAGCAGCAAAGGGGGTGGAGGTGTCAACGGGGAGACCCAGTACTTC,CASSKGGGGVNGETQYF
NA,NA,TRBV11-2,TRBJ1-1,TGTGCCAGCAGCTCCCGAACCGTCGGACTGATGGCTGAAGCTTTCTTT,CASSSRTVGLMAEAFF
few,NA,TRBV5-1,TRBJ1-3,TGCGCCAGCAGCTTGGGCGGATTCAGCTCTGGAAACACCATATATTTT,CASSLGGFSSGNTIYF
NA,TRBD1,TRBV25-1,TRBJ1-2,TGTGCCAGCAGTGGGGACAGGGGGGAATATGGCTACACCTTC,CASSGDRGEYGYTF
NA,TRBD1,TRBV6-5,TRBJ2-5,TGTGCCAGCAGTCGAGACAGGGTCCAAGAGACCCAGTACTTC,CASSRDRVQETQYF
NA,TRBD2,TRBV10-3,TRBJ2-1,TGTGCCATCAGTGGCCTGGCTAGCGGGAGTGGGTATGAGCAGTTCTTC,CAISGLASGSGYEQFF
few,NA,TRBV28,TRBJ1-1,TGTGCCAGCAGTTTAAATAGGGCCTCGGGGGCTTTCTTT,CASSLNRASGAFF
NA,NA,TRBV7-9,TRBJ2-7,TGTGCCAGCAGCTTAGGTACCTACGAGCAGTACTTC,CASSLGTYEQYF
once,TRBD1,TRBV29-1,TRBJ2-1,TGCAGCGTGGGCCAGGGGGCGAATGAGCAGTTCTTC,CSVGQGANEQFF
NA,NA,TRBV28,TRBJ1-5,TGTGCCAGCAGTTTCTATAGCAATCAGCCCCAGCATTTT,CASSFYSNQPQHF
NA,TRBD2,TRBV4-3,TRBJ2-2,TGCGCCAGCACTCGGGTCTTTAGCGGGACTAACACCGGGGAGCTGTTTTTT,CASTRVFSGTNTGELFF
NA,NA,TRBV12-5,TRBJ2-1,TGTGCTAGTGGTTTTAGTGTTTCGCCCAACTACAATGAGCAGTTCTTC,CASGFSVSPNYNEQFF
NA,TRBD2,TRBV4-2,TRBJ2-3,TGTGCCAGCAGCCAAGAGCCTAGCGGGGGGTTCTTAAGCACAGATACGCAGTATTTT,CASSQEPSGGFLSTDTQYF
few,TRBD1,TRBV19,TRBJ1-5,TGTGCCAGTAGTAGAGCCGGGACAGGGGGCCTATATAGCAATCAGCCCCAGCATTTT,CASSRAGTGGLYSNQPQHF
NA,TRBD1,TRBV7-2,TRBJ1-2,TGTGCCAGCAGGTTGACAGGGGGCGCCTCCCCGGAGACCTTC,CASRLTGGASPETF
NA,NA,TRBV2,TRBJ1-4,TGTGCCAGCAGGGGACTTGGGGAAAAACTGTTTTTT,CASRGLGEKLFF
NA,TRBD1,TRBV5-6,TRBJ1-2,TGTGCCAGCAGCTACGCGGACAGGGCTGGCTACACCTTC,CASSYADRAGYTF
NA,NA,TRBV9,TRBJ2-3,TGTGCCAGCAGCGTAGACAGACCTGATACGCAGTATTTT,CASSVDRPDTQYF
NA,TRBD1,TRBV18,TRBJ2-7,TGTGCCAGCTCAAGAGAGACAGGGGACTACGAGCAGTACTTC,CASSRETGDYEQYF
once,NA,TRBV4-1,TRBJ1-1,TGCGCCAGCAGCCAAGGATCTATAAAAGCTTTCTTT,CASSQGSIKAFF
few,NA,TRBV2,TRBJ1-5,TGTGCCAGCAGAGTGACAGCTCGGAGCAATCAGCCCCAGCATTTT,CASRVTARSNQPQHF
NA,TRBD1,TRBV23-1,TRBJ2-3,TGCGCCAGCAGTGGGACAGGATCGATCACGCAGTATTTT,CASSGTGSITQYF
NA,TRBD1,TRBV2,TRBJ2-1,TGTGCCAGCAGTCCGGGACAGGGTTGGGATGAGCAGTTCTTC,CASSPGQGWDEQFF
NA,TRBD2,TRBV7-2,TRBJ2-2,TGTGCCAGCAGCTTAGGGACTAGCGGCACCGGGGAGCTGTTTTTT,CASSLGTSGTGELFF
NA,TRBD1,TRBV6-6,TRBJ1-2,TGTGCCAGCAGCAGGGACAGGGGTTATGGCTACACCTTC,CASSRDRGYGYTF
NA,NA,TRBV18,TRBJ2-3,TGTGCCAGCTCCCAATGGAGCTTCACAGATACGCAGTATTTT,CASSQWSFTDTQYF
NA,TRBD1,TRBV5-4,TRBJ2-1,TGTGCCAGCAGCCTGGGGACAGGGACATCCTACAATGAGCAGTTCTTC,CASSLGTGTSYNEQFF
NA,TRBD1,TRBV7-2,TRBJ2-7,TGTGCCAGCAGCCTAGCGGGACAGGGGGTTTACGAGCAGTACTTC,CASSLAGQGVYEQYF
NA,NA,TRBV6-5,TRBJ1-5,TGTGCCAGCAGGCGAGGTTCGGCGTGGGATCAGCCCCAGCATTTT,CASRRGSAWDQPQHF
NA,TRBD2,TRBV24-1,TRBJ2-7,TGTGCCACCAGTGATTTGCAAGGCGGGAGGCAGTACTTC,CATSDLQGGRQYF
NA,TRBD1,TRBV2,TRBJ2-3,TGTGCCAGCAGCGCGGGACAGGGGACAGATACGCAGTATTTT,CASSAGQGTDTQYF
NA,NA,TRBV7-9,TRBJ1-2,TGTGCCAGCAGCCATGCACAGGACCCCTATGGCTACACCTTC,CASSHAQDPYGYTF
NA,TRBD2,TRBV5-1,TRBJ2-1,TGCGCCAGCAGCTTGGGCGGGAGGTTTGAGCAGTTCTTC,CASSLGGRFEQFF
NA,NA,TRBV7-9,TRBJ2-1,TGTGCCAGCAGCTTTCCACAGGGCCCTAAGTTCTTC,CASSFPQGPKFF
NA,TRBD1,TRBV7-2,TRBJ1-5,TGTGCCAGCAGCGACAGGGTTGGCCAGCCCCAGCATTTT,CASSDRVGQPQHF
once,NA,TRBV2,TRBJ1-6,TGTGCCAGCACCGATGGACAGAGGAATTCACCCCTCCACTTT,CASTDGQRNSPLHF
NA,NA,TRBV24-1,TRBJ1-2,TGTGCCACCAGTGACCACCCAGATTATGGCTACACCTTC,CATSDHPDYGYTF
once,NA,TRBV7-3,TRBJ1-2,TGTGCCAGCAGCTTAACGCAGGGCTATGGCTACACCTTC,CASSLTQGYGYTF
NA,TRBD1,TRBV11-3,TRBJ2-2,TGTGCCAGCAGCCCGGGATCCGGGACAGGGAGTCAATACACCGGGGAGCTGTTTTTT,CASSPGSGTGSQYTGELFF
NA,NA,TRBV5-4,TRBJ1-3,TGTGCCAGCAGCTTGCAACAACCCTCTGGAAACACCATATATTTT,CASSLQQPSGNTIYF
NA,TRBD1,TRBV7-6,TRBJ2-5,TGTGCCAGCAGCTTGGACAGGGGGCTGACAGAGACCCAGTACTTC,CASSLDRGLTETQYF
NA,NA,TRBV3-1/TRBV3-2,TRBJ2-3,TGTGCCAGCAGCCAAGGTGGAGGCTCTACGCAGTATTTT,CASSQGGGSTQYF
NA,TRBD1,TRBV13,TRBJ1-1,TGTGCCAGCAGCTTCATCAGGGGGGAGGAAGCTTTCTTT,CASSFIRGEEAFF
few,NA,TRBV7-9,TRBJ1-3,TGTGCCAGCAGCCCTACCAGGGCTGGAAACACCATATATTTT,CASSPTRAGNTIYF
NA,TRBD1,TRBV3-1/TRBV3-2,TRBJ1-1,TGTGCCAGCAGCCGGGACAGAATGTTGACTTTCTTT,CASSRDRMLTFF